This is a list of T cell receptor beta chains from one sample in a study of blood T cells in healthy people across ages. Each CDR3 protein is one row after TCRdb ran MiXCR on the 5' RACE reads. The profile shows some 710,000 distinct CDR3 sequences, about a fifth of them singletons. Sequenced input: blood. These receptors all come from a man between 65 and 85 years old in good health. The CDR3 runs from the conserved cysteine through the conserved F or W. A D gene is named only where the DNA matches it firmly. Expanded clones get a size class; other rows say once, few or many, or leave the size out.

D gene: NA
V gene: TRBV20-1
CDR3 length: 14
J gene: TRBJ2-3
clone size: many
CDR3 protein: CSARAGVGADTQYF
CDR3 DNA: TGCAGTGCTAGGGCAGGGGTGGGGGCAGATACGCAGTATTTT

D gene: NA
V gene: TRBV4-1
CDR3 length: 16
J gene: TRBJ2-7
clone size: NA
CDR3 protein: CASSQEPDLLLMQQYF
CDR3 DNA: TGCGCCAGCAGCCAAGAACCGGACCTCTTGCTGATGCAGCAGTACTTC

D gene: NA
V gene: TRBV28
CDR3 length: 17
J gene: TRBJ1-4
clone size: few
CDR3 protein: CASRNAAGAFQGEKLFF
CDR3 DNA: TGTGCCAGCAGGAACGCGGCGGGGGCGTTCCAGGGTGAAAAACTGTTTTTT

D gene: NA
V gene: TRBV9
CDR3 length: 15
J gene: TRBJ1-3
clone size: few
CDR3 protein: CASSVAGESGNTIYF
CDR3 DNA: TGTGCCAGCAGCGTTGCTGGGGAGTCTGGAAACACCATATATTTT

D gene: TRBD2
V gene: TRBV18
CDR3 length: 13
J gene: TRBJ2-1
clone size: few
CDR3 protein: CASSPDGGAEQFF
CDR3 DNA: TGTGCCAGCTCACCAGACGGGGGGGCTGAGCAGTTCTTC

D gene: NA
V gene: TRBV2
CDR3 length: 14
J gene: TRBJ1-2
clone size: NA
CDR3 protein: CASRRGVGDYGYAF
CDR3 DNA: TGTGCCAGCAGACGAGGGGTTGGAGACTATGGCTACGCCTTC

D gene: NA
V gene: TRBV28
CDR3 length: 14
J gene: TRBJ1-2
clone size: NA
CDR3 protein: CASSLSQDNYGYTF
CDR3 DNA: TGTGCCAGCAGTTTGTCGCAGGACAACTATGGCTACACCTTC

D gene: TRBD1
V gene: TRBV15
CDR3 length: 14
J gene: TRBJ1-4
clone size: NA
CDR3 protein: CATSTDRGTEKLFF
CDR3 DNA: TGTGCCACCAGCACCGACAGGGGGACCGAAAAACTGTTTTTT

D gene: TRBD1
V gene: TRBV29-1
CDR3 length: 16
J gene: TRBJ2-5
clone size: few
CDR3 protein: CSVEVFGQGSGETQYF
CDR3 DNA: TGCAGCGTTGAAGTCTTTGGACAGGGGAGTGGAGAGACCCAGTACTTC

D gene: NA
V gene: TRBV19
CDR3 length: 13
J gene: TRBJ1-1
clone size: few
CDR3 protein: CASTTPGRTEAFF
CDR3 DNA: TGTGCCAGTACCACCCCAGGGCGCACTGAAGCTTTCTTT

D gene: TRBD2
V gene: TRBV6-1
CDR3 length: 17
J gene: TRBJ2-3
clone size: NA
CDR3 protein: CASMGTSGTPGTDTQYF
CDR3 DNA: TGTGCCAGCATGGGGACTAGCGGGACCCCTGGGACAGATACGCAGTATTTT

D gene: TRBD1
V gene: TRBV28
CDR3 length: 15
J gene: TRBJ2-3
clone size: few
CDR3 protein: CASSPGTGITDTQYF
CDR3 DNA: TGTGCCAGCAGTCCCGGGACAGGGATTACAGATACGCAGTATTTT

D gene: NA
V gene: TRBV27
CDR3 length: 12
J gene: TRBJ2-2
clone size: few
CDR3 protein: CAALGIRGELFF
CDR3 DNA: TGTGCCGCACTGGGGATACGCGGGGAGCTGTTTTTT

D gene: TRBD2
V gene: TRBV5-6
CDR3 length: 15
J gene: TRBJ2-2
clone size: NA
CDR3 protein: CASTRRGANTGELFF
CDR3 DNA: TGTGCCAGCACAAGACGGGGGGCGAACACCGGGGAGCTGTTTTTT

D gene: NA
V gene: TRBV21-1
CDR3 length: 12
J gene: TRBJ1-1
clone size: NA
CDR3 protein: CASSKVPIKAFF
CDR3 DNA: TGTGCCAGCAGCAAAGTGCCGATTAAAGCTTTCTTT

D gene: TRBD1
V gene: TRBV20-1
CDR3 length: 15
J gene: TRBJ2-1
clone size: NA
CDR3 protein: CSAARGGISYNEQFF
CDR3 DNA: TGCAGTGCTGCAAGAGGGGGCATTTCCTACAATGAGCAGTTCTTC

D gene: TRBD1
V gene: TRBV20-1
CDR3 length: 14
J gene: TRBJ2-4
clone size: NA
CDR3 protein: CSARVQGSKGIQYF
CDR3 DNA: TGCAGTGCTAGGGTACAGGGGTCTAAGGGCATTCAGTACTTC

D gene: NA
V gene: TRBV11-2
CDR3 length: 12
J gene: TRBJ2-3
clone size: NA
CDR3 protein: CASSLVPGVAYF
CDR3 DNA: TGTGCCAGCAGCTTAGTTCCGGGAGTGGCGTATTTT

D gene: NA
V gene: TRBV5-1
CDR3 length: 15
J gene: TRBJ1-2
clone size: NA
CDR3 protein: CASSLVISGNYGYTF
CDR3 DNA: TGCGCCAGCAGCTTGGTCATTTCTGGAAACTATGGCTACACCTTC

D gene: NA
V gene: TRBV5-1
CDR3 length: 15
J gene: TRBJ1-6
clone size: NA
CDR3 protein: CASSLDRASNSPLHF
CDR3 DNA: TGCGCCAGCAGCTTGGACCGGGCCAGTAATTCACCCCTCCACTTT

D gene: TRBD2
V gene: TRBV20-1
CDR3 length: 17
J gene: TRBJ2-3
clone size: NA
CDR3 protein: CSARGVRRGAGTDTQYF
CDR3 DNA: TGCAGTGCTAGAGGCGTTAGGCGGGGGGCAGGAACAGATACGCAGTATTTT

D gene: NA
V gene: TRBV5-1
CDR3 length: 16
J gene: TRBJ1-1
clone size: NA
CDR3 protein: CASSLGWGEPNTEAFF
CDR3 DNA: TGCGCCAGCAGCTTGGGTTGGGGAGAGCCCAACACTGAAGCTTTCTTT

D gene: NA
V gene: TRBV7-2
CDR3 length: 14
J gene: TRBJ2-2
clone size: once
CDR3 protein: CASSFATSTGELFF
CDR3 DNA: TGTGCCAGCAGCTTTGCGACTAGCACCGGGGAGCTGTTTTTT

D gene: TRBD2
V gene: TRBV20-1
CDR3 length: 16
J gene: TRBJ2-3
clone size: NA
CDR3 protein: CSAREWEGVNMNTQYF
CDR3 DNA: TGCAGTGCTAGAGAGTGGGAGGGAGTGAACATGAATACGCAGTATTTT

D gene: TRBD2
V gene: TRBV12-3/TRBV12-4
CDR3 length: 13
J gene: TRBJ2-5
clone size: NA
CDR3 protein: CASRAGENNELFF
CDR3 DNA: TGTGCCAGCAGAGCGGGGGAAAACAATGAGCTGTTCTTC

D gene: TRBD1
V gene: TRBV6-1
CDR3 length: 16
J gene: TRBJ1-2
clone size: few
CDR3 protein: CASSEPGQGDNYGYTF
CDR3 DNA: TGTGCCAGCAGTGAACCAGGACAGGGGGATAACTATGGCTACACCTTC

D gene: NA
V gene: TRBV5-1
CDR3 length: 14
J gene: TRBJ1-3
clone size: NA
CDR3 protein: CASRNRPSGNTIYF
CDR3 DNA: TGCGCCAGCAGAAACCGGCCCTCTGGAAACACCATATATTTT

D gene: TRBD2
V gene: TRBV6-5
CDR3 length: 17
J gene: TRBJ2-1
clone size: few
CDR3 protein: CASSYPRTSGGYNEQFF
CDR3 DNA: TGTGCCAGCAGTTACCCTAGGACTAGCGGGGGTTACAATGAGCAGTTCTTC

D gene: NA
V gene: TRBV6-5
CDR3 length: 13
J gene: TRBJ1-5
clone size: many
CDR3 protein: CASSYQSNQPQHF
CDR3 DNA: TGTGCCAGCAGTTACCAGAGCAATCAGCCCCAGCATTTT